The present entry profiles one T cell receptor beta chain with its context. Its antigen is undetermined. PCR used 60 Vbeta primers and 13 Jbeta primers. Using immunoSEQ multiplex PCR, the repertoire was profiled, and TCRdb retains in-frame clones only, with some absent. The sample records roughly 100,000 clones, roughly 72% being singletons. Nominal health characterized the donors when sampled, though unrecorded immune exposures were likely. These data are taken from a study of cytomegalovirus exposure and HLA in healthy donors. Study-wide points: The Asian-associated ancestry cluster reportedly had fewer N-insertions than the approximately 700-donor mean in a later analysis. DRB1 showed the most TCR associations and HLA-C the fewest in a later analysis, as rates varied by HLA locus.

V gave up 3 bases and J gave up 3 bases; unmatched junction bases: 7. The CDR3 loop spans 17 amino acids. Germline loops: CDR1 SEHNR, CDR2 FQNEAQ (reference sequence). The chain carries TRBV7-9 and TRBJ2-3; 12 nucleotides agree with TRBD2. This sequence originates from a young woman in good health and CMV-seropositive. Sequenced material: PBMCs. CDR3 sequence (DNA): TGTGCCAGCAGCTTTGGACTAGCGGGAATCAAAACAGATACGCAGTATTTT. Translation: CASSFGLAGIKTDTQYF.